The T cell receptor beta chain under discussion was sequenced for a study of cytomegalovirus exposure and HLA in healthy donors. Findings of the study overall: Both high specificity and high sensitivity reportedly marked the classifier's diagnosis of cytomegalovirus status. CMV serostatus was the only recorded immune exposure for donors. Associated with HLA alleles at 0.05 false discovery rate in a later analysis were around 15,000 TCR beta sequences. Common viral pathogens were later found to be apparently linked to several of the most significant clusters.

The CDR3 is made up of 10 amino acids. Per the germline V gene, CDR1 is DFQATT and CDR2 is SNEGSKA (reference sequence). About this clone: The antigen is unknown.

Primers: 60 Vbeta forward and 13 Jbeta reverse. Data came from immunoSEQ multiplex PCR; TCRdb stores just in-frame clones and leaves some out. The sample includes some 150,000 clones, about 72% of them seen just once. The sequenced sample was PBMCs. The receptor was derived from a young man in good health and CMV-seropositive. The rearrangement links TRBV20-1 to TRBJ1-2; no clear D gene. The DNA for the CDR3 is TGCCTACTAGCTAACTATGGCTACACCTTC. Protein sequence: CLLANYGYTF.